These 11 T cell receptor beta chains were sequenced from one sample in a study of breast tumors, draining lymph nodes, adjacent tissues (TCRdb year 2016). The protocol used for the library was multiplex PCR. Sequencer: Illumina HiSeq 2000. In-frame beta chains were kept once TCRdb had trimmed the public reads at Q25 with fastp and called clones with MiXCR. All rows with the same CDR3 protein become a single entry with the most common DNA and genes. This sample gives over 250,000 distinct CDR3 sequences in total; 30% of them show up just once. Roughly 1.2% of the sample is in the top ten clones. Lymph node samples came from the axillary draining lymph nodes of breast cancer patients. The sample was axillary lymph node tissue. Receptors were obtained from a female donor with breast cancer. Some clones in this sample may be carry-over from other donors' samples.

The chain recombines TRBV7-2 with TRBJ1-4; 8 positions match TRBD1. Trimming took 2 bases from V and 8 from J; bases not matched to a gene: 1. The length of the CDR3 is 13 residues. Germline lookup yields CDR1 SGHTA and CDR2 FQGNSA. CDR3 residues: CASSLRDREKLFF. CDR3 DNA sequence: TGTGCCAGCAGCTTAAGGGACAGGGAAAAACTGTTTTTT.

This clonotype occurred many times. This rearrangement joins TRBV5-1 to TRBJ2-1; D may be TRBD1 (6 bases). The germline V gene encodes CDR1 SGHRS and CDR2 YFSETQ. V lost 5 bases, J lost 5 bases, and 14 bases lay in between. The CDR3 has 14 residues. The CDR3 sequence is CASSTGQPDNEQFF. The CDR3 DNA reads TGCGCCAGCAGTACGGGACAACCGGACAATGAGCAGTTCTTC.

This clonotype was counted between two and nine times. Possible read error: a much larger clone is one base away. The chain carries TRBV19 and TRBJ2-7, with D possibly being TRBD1 or TRBD2 (5 bases each). The CDR3 consists of 14 residues. Germline CDR1 LNHDA, CDR2 SQIVND (reference sequence). The CDR3 DNA reads as TGTGCCAGTAGTACCTTCGGGACCACCTACGAGCGGTACTTC. It yields the protein CASSTFGTTYERYF. The entire variable domain, with the rest obtained from reference TRBV19 and TRBJ2-7, is as follows: DGGITQSPKYLFRKEGQNVTLSCEQNLNHDAMYWYRQDPGQGLRLIYYSQIVNDFQKGDIAEGYSVSREKKESFPLTVTSAQKNPTAFYLCASSTFGTTYERYFGPGTRLTVT.

The rearrangement joins TRBV6-1 to TRBJ2-7, with 9 bases identical to TRBD1. This CDR3 is 14 amino acids long. The V gene end was trimmed by 7 bases and the J gene end by 3 bases; junction bases not matched to a gene: 7. Germline V gene lookup returns CDR1 MNHNS and CDR2 SASEGT. Here the CDR3 DNA reads TGTGCCAGCATAGCACAGGGGGCTATCTACGAGCAGTACTTC. This encodes CASIAQGAIYEQYF.

In its sample, this clonotype was seen a few times. V is TRBV3-1 and J is TRBJ2-1, with 13 nucleotides matching TRBD2. Germline V lookup: CDR1 LGHDT, CDR2 YNNKEL (reference sequence). The CDR3 extends over 16 amino acids. V lost 4 bases and J lost 2; bases outside the gene matches: 2. CDR3 DNA: TGTGCCAGCAGCCGTACTAGCGGGAGGGCCTACAATGAGCAGTTCTTC. Protein product: CASSRTSGRAYNEQFF.

This clonotype was observed a single time. The germline gene is not matched at one end of the junction; a read error may be the cause. V is TRBV7-7 and J is TRBJ2-1, with D maybe TRBD2 (6 bases). CDR1 and CDR2 (germline): SSHAT, FNYEAQ (reference sequence). The CDR3 runs to 15 residues. CDR3 sequence reads: CASSGQGRGNNEQLF. CDR3 coding DNA: TGTGCTAGCAGCGGGCAGGGTAGGGGTAACAATGAGCAGCTCTTC.

The rearrangement joins TRBV13 to TRBJ1-2, with 10 bases fitting TRBD1. CDR1 and CDR2 from the germline V gene are PRHDT and FYEKMQ (reference sequence). Trimming removed 5 bases from V and 1 base from J; junction bases left unmatched: 31. The CDR3 consists of 24 residues. Here the CDR3 DNA reads TGTGCCAGCAGCAGAGCCTCTAAGTTAACGGGACAGGGGACAGCTGGTGGGGGTAACTATGGCTACACCTTC. It codes for CASSRASKLTGQGTAGGGNYGYTF.

This clonotype was seen a handful of times. CDR3 nucleotide sequence: TGTGCCAGCAGCCAAGATATTTCCCCCTCCTACGAGCAGTACTTC. It translates to CASSQDISPSYEQYF. The V call is TRBV3-1, the J call TRBJ2-7; no reliable D call. CDR3 length: 15 residues. Germline CDR1 and CDR2: LGHDT and YNNKEL (reference sequence). V lost 0 bases to trimming and J lost 0 bases, with 9 bases between them.

This clonotype was counted a few times. This chain connects TRBV27 to TRBJ2-7, with 7 nucleotides matching TRBD2. V shed 3 bases, J shed 0 bases, and the junction held 2 bases outside the gene matches. Germline V gene data show CDR1 as MNHEY and CDR2 as SMNVEV (reference sequence). The CDR3 totals 14 residues. CDR3 DNA: TGTGCCAGCAGTTTGAGGGACTACTCCTACGAGCAGTACTTC. Amino acids: CASSLRDYSYEQYF.

J is TRBJ2-2 and V is TRBV7-3, with 7 bases that match TRBD1. This CDR3 comprises 15 residues. Unmatched junction bases numbered 3, after V lost 5 bases and J lost 0 bases. Per germline, CDR1 SGHTA and CDR2 FQGTGA. The CDR3 sequence is CASSTGQANTGELFF. The CDR3 nucleotides read TGTGCCAGCAGCACTGGACAGGCGAACACCGGGGAGCTGTTTTTT.

At least ten counts were recorded for this clonotype. The rearrangement links TRBV19 to TRBJ2-2; 10 nucleotides agree with TRBD1. The V gene end was trimmed by 4 bases and the J gene end by 4 bases; junction bases not matched to a gene: 12. CDR1 and CDR2 (germline): LNHDA, SQIVND (reference sequence). The CDR3 consists of 18 residues. The CDR3: CASSTPGQGLLSTGELFF. In nucleotides, the CDR3 is TGTGCCAGTAGTACTCCGGGACAGGGGTTATTGTCCACCGGGGAGCTGTTTTTT.